This TCR beta chain was recorded in a study of cytomegalovirus exposure and HLA in healthy donors. Study-wide results and limits: Follow-up analysis seemed to connect common viral pathogens with several of the most significant clusters identified. TCR sequences were mostly rare, though some public TCRs occurred in many donors. Overall, approximately 150 TCR beta chains were annotated as cytomegalovirus-associated. In an earlier analysis, most TCR beta V segments were productive about 87% or about 30% of the time.

The PCR employed 60 Vbeta primers together with 13 Jbeta primers. Data came from immunoSEQ multiplex PCR; TCRdb stores just in-frame clones and leaves some out. The sample carries 95,000 to 150,000 clones, around four fifths recorded once. As for this clone: The antigen is not known.

Germline lookup yields CDR1 PRHDT and CDR2 FYEKMQ (reference sequence). The CDR3 sequence is 14 residues long. V lost 3 bases and J lost 5; bases outside the gene matches: 2. The specimen was PBMCs. The source is a man aged 18 to 30 in good health and CMV-seropositive. This chain uses TRBV13 with TRBJ1-4; 8 positions agree with TRBD1. The CDR3 loop is CASSFRGLNEKLFF. In DNA, the CDR3 is TGTGCCAGCAGCTTCAGGGGGCTGAATGAAAAACTGTTTTTT.